One and the same sample provided the 5 T cell receptor beta chains below, sequenced in a study of neurological immune-mediated disorders (dated by TCRdb to between 2018 and 2021). Libraries came from 5' RACE. The run used an Illumina HiSeq 2500. In TCRdb, the public reads were trimmed at Q25 with fastp and aligned with MiXCR, with productive beta chains retained. For every CDR3 protein sequence, its rows merge into one entry that carries the most common genes and DNA. Here the sample has around 69,000 distinct CDR3 sequences; roughly 3.2% occur a single time. About 3.5% of the sample rests with the top ten. The sample was PBMCs. The receptors come from a man in his forties with multiple sclerosis.

This clonotype showed up many times. The chain has TRBV12-3 or TRBV12-4 and TRBJ1-2; D gene uncertain. V lost 5 bases and J lost 1, with 14 bases in between. CDR3 size: 15 residues. The CDR3 spells CASSLHLTDNYGYTF. CDR3 DNA: TGTGCCAGCAGTCTACACCTGACCGATAACTATGGCTACACCTTC.

In this sample, this clonotype turned up many times. The chain carries TRBV5-1 and TRBJ2-3, with D perhaps matching TRBD1 (6 bases). Germline lookup yields CDR1 SGHRS and CDR2 YFSETQ. The CDR3 is 15 residues long. V dropped 2 bases and J dropped 3 bases, with 13 bases sitting between them. CDR3 sequence reads: CASSFGTMMTDTQYF. As DNA, the CDR3 is TGCGCCAGCAGCTTCGGGACAATGATGACAGATACGCAGTATTTT.

This clonotype was seen ten or more times. V is TRBV11-2 and J is TRBJ1-6; 8 nucleotides agree with TRBD1. CDR1 is SGHAT and CDR2 is FQNNGV in the germline V gene. The CDR3 spans 18 residues. The V and J ends lost 5 bases and 0 bases, in that order; junction bases with no gene match: 9. This chain's CDR3 is CASSPSRQGNSYNSPLHF. As DNA, the CDR3 is TGTGCCAGCAGCCCCTCCCGACAGGGGAACTCCTATAATTCACCCCTCCACTTT.

This clonotype was found many times. This sequence joins TRBV25-1 and TRBJ1-2; 7 bases match TRBD1. Germline V gene sequence: CDR1 MGHDK, CDR2 SYGVNS. V was clipped by 3 bases and J by 11 bases; unmatched bases: 6. The CDR3 consists of 12 residues. The CDR3, as DNA: TGTGCCAGCAGTGAGCCGGGACAGTTATACACCTTC. This sequence encodes CASSEPGQLYTF.

This clonotype came up many times. The junction and the germline gene differ at one end; a read error may be behind it. The gene calls are TRBV9 and TRBJ2-1, with 14 bases aligning to TRBD2. CDR3 length: 19 amino acids. Germline V gene sequence: CDR1 SGDLS, CDR2 YYNGEE. This CDR3 is CASSVGLAGGPSSYNEQFF. DNA of the CDR3: TGTGCCAGCAGCGTTGGACTAGCGGGGGGTCCCAGCTCCTACAATGAACAGTTCTTC.